The 23 T cell receptor beta chains reported below all come from one sample, sequenced in a study of blood T cell repertoires in COVID-19. Profiled with immunoSEQ multiplex PCR; TCRdb holds only in-frame clones, not every one. The sample has 25,000 or so clones; roughly nine tenths are singletons. Specimen: peripheral blood. These receptors all stem from a human donor in a cohort sampled during active COVID-19.

V is TRBV6-6 and J is TRBJ1-3; 7 bases align to TRBD1. This CDR3 spans 16 amino acids. V shed 5 bases and J 0 bases; nucleotides not matched to a gene: 7. CDR1 MNHNY and CDR2 SVGAGI come from the germline V gene (reference sequence). The CDR3: CASSRTGTASGNTIYF. For the CDR3, the DNA is TGTGCCAGCAGTCGAACCGGGACAGCCTCTGGAAACACCATATATTTT.

The chain joins TRBV24-1 to TRBJ2-5, with D possibly matching TRBD2 (5 bases). V lost 4 bases and J 4 bases, leaving 9 bases between the germline ends. Looked up from germline, CDR1 is KGHDR and CDR2 is SFDVKD. CDR3 length: 13 amino acids. CDR3 DNA: TGTGCCACCAGTGACGGACTTGTAGAGACCCAGTACTTC. It is translated as CATSDGLVETQYF.

The V and J genes are TRBV4-1 and TRBJ2-3; D is perhaps TRBD1 (6 bases). V gave up 6 bases and J gave up 4 bases, with 14 bases separating them. This CDR3 has 14 residues. The germline gives CDR1 MGHRA, CDR2 YSYEKL. CDR3 bases: TGCGCCAGCAGTTGGGGGCCAGGGGCAGATACGCAGTATTTT. This encodes CASSWGPGADTQYF.

V usage is TRBV5-1 and J usage is TRBJ1-4; no clear D gene. Germline CDR1 is SGHRS and CDR2 is YFSETQ. The CDR3 extends over 15 amino acids. V shed 1 base and J shed 4 bases, with 11 bases lying between them. The CDR3 here is CASSLIGDSNEKLFF. CDR3 nucleotide sequence: TGCGCCAGCAGCTTGATCGGGGATAGTAATGAAAAACTGTTTTTT.

J is TRBJ1-6 and V is TRBV2; 7 bases map to TRBD1. CDR1 and CDR2 (germline): SNHLY, FYNNEI. The CDR3 is 14 amino acids. J lost 7 bases, V lost 4 bases, and 4 bases had no gene match. The CDR3 loop reads CASSAGTVNSPLHF. CDR3 DNA sequence: TGTGCCAGCAGTGCCGGGACAGTCAATTCACCCCTCCACTTT. Using reference TRBV2 and TRBJ1-6 for the parts outside the CDR3, the full variable domain is EPEVTQTPSHQVTQMGQEVILRCVPISNHLYFYWYRQILGQKVEFLVSFYNNEISEKSEIFDDQFSVERPDGSNFTLKIRSTKLEDSAMYFCASSAGTVNSPLHFGNGTRLTVT.

The chain recombines TRBV10-3 with TRBJ2-7; TRBD2 aligns across 8 bases. Germline V gene sequence: CDR1 ENHRY, CDR2 SYGVKD. The CDR3 is 15 residues long. The J segment lost 3 bases and the V segment lost 3 bases, leaving 7 bases of the junction unmatched. The CDR3 DNA reads TGTGCCATCAGTGAATTACATAGCGGGAACTACGAGCAGTACTTC. This codes for CAISELHSGNYEQYF.

The chain recombines TRBV5-1 with TRBJ2-5; D is uncertain. Germline V gene data show CDR1 as SGHRS and CDR2 as YFSETQ. The CDR3 consists of 16 residues. The V end was cut by 0 bases, the J end by 3 bases, with 15 bases between. This chain's CDR3 is CASSLVRRLEKETQYF. The DNA of the CDR3 is TGCGCCAGCAGCTTGGTGCGGAGACTGGAGAAAGAGACCCAGTACTTC.

This chain joins TRBV5-8 and TRBJ2-3, with 11 bases fitting TRBD1. The V and J ends lost 4 bases and 4 bases, in that order; junction bases with no gene match: 8. CDR3 size: 16 residues. Germline CDR1 SGHTS, CDR2 YDEGEE. This chain's CDR3 is CASSGGRTGGPDTQYF. In DNA, the CDR3 is TGTGCCAGCAGCGGGGGGCGGACAGGGGGCCCAGATACGCAGTATTTT.

The rearrangement joins TRBV28 to TRBJ2-7; D not certain. This CDR3 is built from 15 residues. Germline V lookup: CDR1 MDHEN, CDR2 SYDVKM. The ends were cut back, 3 bases at V and 8 bases at J, with 20 bases in the middle. The CDR3 bases are TGTGCCAGCAGTTTCTTCTGGCCCCCATCCTCTCAGCAGTACTTC. It encodes CASSFFWPPSSQQYF.

The chain joins TRBV11-2 to TRBJ2-1; maybe TRBD2 (6 bases). CDR3 length: 11 residues. CDR1 SGHAT and CDR2 FQNNGV come from the germline V gene. Trimming took off 7 bases at V and 7 bases at J, with 8 bases between the two ends. CDR3 loop: CASIRGNEQFF. The CDR3 nucleotides are TGTGCCAGCATCCGGGGGAATGAGCAGTTCTTC.

The rearrangement joins TRBV24-1 to TRBJ2-7, with a tentative D call TRBD2 (6 bases). V shed 2 bases and J shed 6 bases, with 10 bases lying between them. The CDR3 totals 13 residues. Germline CDR1 is KGHDR and CDR2 is SFDVKD. CDR3 residues: CATSDWRVGEQYF. For the CDR3, the DNA is TGTGCCACCAGTGATTGGAGGGTTGGCGAGCAGTACTTC.

The chain uses TRBV2 and TRBJ1-6; the D is unclear. V lost 5 bases, J lost 3 bases, and 8 bases lay in between. The CDR3 extends over 14 amino acids. Germline V gene data show CDR1 as SNHLY and CDR2 as FYNNEI. Written as DNA, the CDR3 is TGTGCCAGCAGTCTGGTGAGCTATAATTCACCCCTCCACTTT. The encoded protein is CASSLVSYNSPLHF.

As for this clone: The CDR3 does not close with the conserved phenylalanine or tryptophan, likely indicating a read error. The DNA is omitted, as the CDR3 cannot be located on it reliably, and the CDR3 follows TCRdb's listing. V and J are TRBV29-1 and TRBJ2-7; the D segment call TRBD2 is taken from the table without a DNA check. Germline values: CDR1 SQVTM, CDR2 ANQGSEA. The CDR3 has 9 amino acids, counting both end residues. The CDR3 reads CSIVGGDRI.

The CDR3 DNA reads as TGTGCCAGCAGTTACCCTACCGGGACTAGCGGTTACGAGCAGTACTTC. Encoded protein: CASSYPTGTSGYEQYF. The V call is TRBV6-6, the J call TRBJ2-7, with TRBD2 matching 11 bases. The CDR3 runs to 16 residues. V lost 2 bases, J lost 4 bases, and 7 bases stayed unmatched. Germline V gene data show CDR1 as MNHNY and CDR2 as SVGAGI (reference sequence).

This clone came up a few times. The chain has TRBV12-3 or TRBV12-4 and TRBJ2-2; D ambiguous. Trimming pared 3 bases from V and 5 bases from J, leaving 7 bases between. The CDR3 runs to 13 residues. The CDR3: CASSFGVTGELFF. The CDR3 DNA reads as TGTGCCAGCAGTTTCGGAGTTACCGGGGAGCTGTTTTTT.

The chain employs TRBV28 and TRBJ2-7, with 8 bases that match TRBD2. Germline loops: CDR1 MDHEN, CDR2 SYDVKM. V gave up 2 bases and J gave up 3 bases; unmatched junction bases: 6. The CDR3 spans 15 residues. The CDR3 nucleotides read TGTGCCAGCAGTTTACCCGCCGGGACTAGCTACGAGCAGTACTTC. Protein product: CASSLPAGTSYEQYF.

This clone was recorded once. V and J are TRBV19 and TRBJ2-1; 8 bases align to TRBD2. The length of the CDR3 is 13 residues. CDR1 is LNHDA and CDR2 is SQIVND in the germline V gene (reference sequence). For the CDR3, the DNA is TGTGCTACCGGGACTAGATTCTCCAATGAGCAGTTCTTC. Encoded protein: CATGTRFSNEQFF.

The chain couples TRBV18 to TRBJ2-5; a weak D match, TRBD2 (6 bases). Germline V gene lookup returns CDR1 KGHSH and CDR2 LQKENI. Trimming removed 4 bases at V and 1 base at J, with 7 bases between. The CDR3 extends over 13 amino acids. This chain's CDR3 is CASSRDFQETQYF. The CDR3 DNA reads as TGTGCCAGCTCACGGGACTTCCAAGAGACCCAGTACTTC.

The chain recombines TRBV18 with TRBJ1-5, with 8 bases identical to TRBD1. Germline lookup yields CDR1 KGHSH and CDR2 LQKENI. Germline trimming cut 2 bases from V and 5 bases from J; bases unmatched to any gene: 14. This CDR3 has 18 amino acids. This CDR3 is CASSPSRTGIGTDQPQHF. CDR3 DNA sequence: TGTGCCAGCTCACCAAGCCGGACAGGGATTGGGACAGATCAGCCCCAGCATTTT.

The chain joins TRBV6-5 to TRBJ2-7; 11 bases align to TRBD2. Germline CDR1 and CDR2: MNHEY and SVGAGI. This CDR3 region has 14 residues. J gave up 5 bases and V 5 bases, and 5 bases lay outside the gene matches. CDR3 in amino acids: CASSPSGGTNEQYF. In DNA form, the CDR3 reads TGTGCCAGCAGTCCTAGCGGGGGGACGAACGAGCAGTACTTC.

The chain employs TRBV5-1 and TRBJ2-7; maybe TRBD2 (5 bases). Trimming left V 5 bases short and J 6 bases short, with 15 bases between. CDR3 size: 13 residues. CDR1 and CDR2 (germline): SGHRS, YFSETQ. In DNA, the CDR3 is TGCGCCAGCAGTTCGTCGGGGAAGGGCGAGCAGTACTTC. Its translation: CASSSSGKGEQYF.

The chain links TRBV19 to TRBJ1-6, with D perhaps matching TRBD1 (5 bases). The CDR3 covers 16 residues. Trimming pared 3 bases from V and 2 bases from J, leaving 11 bases between. Germline CDR1 LNHDA, CDR2 SQIVND (reference sequence). The DNA for the CDR3 is TGTGCCAGTAGTATCGATGGACAAACCTATAATTCACCCCTCCACTTT. It encodes CASSIDGQTYNSPLHF.

This chain joins TRBV6-5 and TRBJ2-3; 7 bases fit TRBD2. Germline V gene sequence: CDR1 MNHEY, CDR2 SVGAGI. This CDR3 has 14 residues. The ends lost 8 bases at V and 3 bases at J; junction bases unmatched: 8. The CDR3: CASRRRGETDTQYF. The CDR3 DNA follows: TGTGCCAGCCGCCGACGGGGGGAAACAGATACGCAGTATTTT.